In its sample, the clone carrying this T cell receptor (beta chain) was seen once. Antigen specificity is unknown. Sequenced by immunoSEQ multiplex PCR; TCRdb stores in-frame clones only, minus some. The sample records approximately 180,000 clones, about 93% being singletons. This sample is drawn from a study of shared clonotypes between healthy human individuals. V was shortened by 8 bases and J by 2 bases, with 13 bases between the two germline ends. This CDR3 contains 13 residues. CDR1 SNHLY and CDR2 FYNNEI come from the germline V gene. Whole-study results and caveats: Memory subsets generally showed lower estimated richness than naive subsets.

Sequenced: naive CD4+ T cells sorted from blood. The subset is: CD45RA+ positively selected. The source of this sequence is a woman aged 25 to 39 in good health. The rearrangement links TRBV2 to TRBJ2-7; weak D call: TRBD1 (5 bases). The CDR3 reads CASGRTRTYEQYF. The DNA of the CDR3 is TGTGCCAGCGGGCGGACAAGAACCTACGAGCAGTACTTC.